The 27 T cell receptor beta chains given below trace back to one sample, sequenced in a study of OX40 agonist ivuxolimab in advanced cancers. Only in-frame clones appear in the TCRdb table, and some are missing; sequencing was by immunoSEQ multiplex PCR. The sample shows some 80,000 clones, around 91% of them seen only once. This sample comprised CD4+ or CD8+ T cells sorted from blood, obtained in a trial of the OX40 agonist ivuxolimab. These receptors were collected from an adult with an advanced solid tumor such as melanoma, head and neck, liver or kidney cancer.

The chain's CDR3 is CASSVLRGDNYGYTF. As DNA, the CDR3 is TGTGCCAGCAGTGTTCTGAGGGGAGATAACTATGGCTACACCTTC. The chain is built from TRBV2 and TRBJ1-2; D is perhaps TRBD1 (5 bases). The CDR3 runs to 15 residues. CDR1 SNHLY and CDR2 FYNNEI come from the germline V gene. Trimming cost V 4 bases and J 1 base, with 13 bases left between them.

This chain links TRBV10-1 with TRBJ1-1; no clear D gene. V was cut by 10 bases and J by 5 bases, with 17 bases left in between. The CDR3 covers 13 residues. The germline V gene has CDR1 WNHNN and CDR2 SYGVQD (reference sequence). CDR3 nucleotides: TGCGCCACTCGAGAGGGCATTTTAACTGAAGCTTTCTTT. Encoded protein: CATREGILTEAFF.

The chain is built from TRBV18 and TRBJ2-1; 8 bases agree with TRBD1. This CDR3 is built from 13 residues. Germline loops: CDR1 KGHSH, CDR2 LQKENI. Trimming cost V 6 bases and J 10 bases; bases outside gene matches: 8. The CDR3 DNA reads TGTGCCAGCTCCCCCGGGACAGGTAGAGAGCAGTTCTTC. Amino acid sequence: CASSPGTGREQFF.

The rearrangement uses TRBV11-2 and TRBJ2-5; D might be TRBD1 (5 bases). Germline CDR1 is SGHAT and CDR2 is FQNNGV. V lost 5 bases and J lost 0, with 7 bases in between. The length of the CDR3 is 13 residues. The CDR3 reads CASSPGYQETQYF. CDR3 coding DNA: TGTGCCAGCAGCCCAGGGTACCAAGAGACCCAGTACTTC.

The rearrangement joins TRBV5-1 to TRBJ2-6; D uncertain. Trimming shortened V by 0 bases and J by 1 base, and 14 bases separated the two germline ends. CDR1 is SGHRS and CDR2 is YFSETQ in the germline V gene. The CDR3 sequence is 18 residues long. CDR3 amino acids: CASSLVPGGVSGANVLTF. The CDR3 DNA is TGCGCCAGCAGCTTGGTTCCGGGTGGCGTATCTGGGGCCAACGTCCTGACTTTC. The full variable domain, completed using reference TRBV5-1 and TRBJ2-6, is KAGVTQTPRYLIKTRGQQVTLSCSPISGHRSVSWYQQTPGQGLQFLFEYFSETQRNKGNFPGRFSGRQFSNSRSEMNVSTLELGDSALYLCASSLVPGGVSGANVLTFGAGSRLTVL.

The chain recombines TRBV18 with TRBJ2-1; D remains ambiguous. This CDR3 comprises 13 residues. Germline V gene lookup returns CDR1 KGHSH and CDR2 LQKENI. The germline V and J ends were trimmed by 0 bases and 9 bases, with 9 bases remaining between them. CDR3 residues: CASSPPETREQFF. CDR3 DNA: TGTGCCAGCTCACCACCGGAGACCCGTGAGCAGTTCTTC.

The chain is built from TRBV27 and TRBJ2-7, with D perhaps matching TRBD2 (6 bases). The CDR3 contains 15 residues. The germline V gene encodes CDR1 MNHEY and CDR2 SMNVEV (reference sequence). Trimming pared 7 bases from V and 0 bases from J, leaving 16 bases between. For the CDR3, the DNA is TGTGCCAGCACCCACCGGGGGTCTAGCTCCTACGAGCAGTACTTC. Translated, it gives CASTHRGSSSYEQYF.

CDR3 in DNA: TGTGCCAGCAGTGAACATCAGTACTCACCCCTCCACTTT. Translated: CASSEHQYSPLHF. The chain uses TRBV6-1 and TRBJ1-6, with no clear D. Germline CDR1 is MNHNS and CDR2 is SASEGT. Trimming took 2 bases from V and 10 from J, leaving 9 bases between them. The CDR3 runs to 13 residues.

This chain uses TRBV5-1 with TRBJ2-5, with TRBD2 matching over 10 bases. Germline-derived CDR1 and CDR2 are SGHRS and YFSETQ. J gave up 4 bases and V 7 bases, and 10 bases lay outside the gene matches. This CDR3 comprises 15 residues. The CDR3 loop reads CASSTGRLAGETQYF. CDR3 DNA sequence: TGCGCCAGCTCCACCGGGAGACTAGCGGGAGAGACCCAGTACTTC.

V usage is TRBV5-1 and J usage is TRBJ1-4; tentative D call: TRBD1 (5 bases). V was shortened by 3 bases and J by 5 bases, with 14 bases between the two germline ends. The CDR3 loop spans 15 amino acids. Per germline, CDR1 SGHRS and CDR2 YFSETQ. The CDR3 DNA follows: TGCGCCAGCAGCTGGACGGGACTTCCCAATGAAAAACTGTTTTTT. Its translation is CASSWTGLPNEKLFF.

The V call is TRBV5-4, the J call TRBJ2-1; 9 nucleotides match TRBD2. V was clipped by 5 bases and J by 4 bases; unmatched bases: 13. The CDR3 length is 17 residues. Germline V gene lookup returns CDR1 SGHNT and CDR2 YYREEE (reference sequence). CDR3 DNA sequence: TGTGCCAGCAGTTGGCGGGGGGGCCCTACTAGGTACAATGAGCAGTTCTTC. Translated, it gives CASSWRGGPTRYNEQFF.

CDR3 in DNA: TGCGCCAGCAGCTTGGCGCGGGAGTGGGGGGAGACCCAGTACTTC. Translating gives CASSLAREWGETQYF. The chain joins TRBV5-1 to TRBJ2-5; TRBD2 matches at 7 bases. The trim removed 0 bases at V and 5 bases at J, leaving 7 bases unmatched. CDR3 size: 15 residues. CDR1 and CDR2 (germline): SGHRS, YFSETQ. Full variable domain (outside the CDR3, taken from reference TRBV5-1 and TRBJ2-5): KAGVTQTPRYLIKTRGQQVTLSCSPISGHRSVSWYQQTPGQGLQFLFEYFSETQRNKGNFPGRFSGRQFSNSRSEMNVSTLELGDSALYLCASSLAREWGETQYFGPGTRLLVL.

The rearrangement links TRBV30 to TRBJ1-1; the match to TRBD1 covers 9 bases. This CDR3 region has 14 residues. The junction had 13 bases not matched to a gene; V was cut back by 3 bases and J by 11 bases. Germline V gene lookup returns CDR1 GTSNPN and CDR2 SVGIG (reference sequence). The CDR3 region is CAWRAPGTGFRAFF. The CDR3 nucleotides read TGTGCCTGGAGAGCTCCCGGGACAGGGTTCCGGGCTTTCTTT.

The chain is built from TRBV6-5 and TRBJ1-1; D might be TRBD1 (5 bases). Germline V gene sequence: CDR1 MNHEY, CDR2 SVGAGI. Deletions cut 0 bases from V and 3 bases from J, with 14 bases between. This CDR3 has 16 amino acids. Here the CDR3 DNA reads TGTGCCAGCAGTTACTCGGGGACCTCCCAGGACACTGAAGCTTTCTTT. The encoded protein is CASSYSGTSQDTEAFF.

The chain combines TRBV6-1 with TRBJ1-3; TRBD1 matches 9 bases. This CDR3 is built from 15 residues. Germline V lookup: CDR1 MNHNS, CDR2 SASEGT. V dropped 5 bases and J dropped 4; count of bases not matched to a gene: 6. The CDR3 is CASSLGGQGGNTIYF. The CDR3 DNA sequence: TGTGCCAGCAGTCTGGGGGGACAGGGAGGAAACACCATATATTTT.

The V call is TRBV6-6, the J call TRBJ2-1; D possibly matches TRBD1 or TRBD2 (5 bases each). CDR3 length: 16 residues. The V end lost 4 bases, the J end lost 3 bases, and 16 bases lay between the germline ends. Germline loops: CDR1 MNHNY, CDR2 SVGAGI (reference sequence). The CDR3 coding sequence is TGTGCCAGCAGTTGGTGGGGGAGTCAGAACTACAATGAGCAGTTCTTC. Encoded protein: CASSWWGSQNYNEQFF.

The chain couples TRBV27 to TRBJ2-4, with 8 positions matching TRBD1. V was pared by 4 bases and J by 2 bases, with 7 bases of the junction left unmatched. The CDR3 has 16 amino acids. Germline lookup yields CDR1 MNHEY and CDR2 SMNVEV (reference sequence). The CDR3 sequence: CASSSRTGWTKNIQYF. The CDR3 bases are TGTGCCAGCAGTTCTCGGACAGGGTGGACCAAAAACATTCAGTACTTC.

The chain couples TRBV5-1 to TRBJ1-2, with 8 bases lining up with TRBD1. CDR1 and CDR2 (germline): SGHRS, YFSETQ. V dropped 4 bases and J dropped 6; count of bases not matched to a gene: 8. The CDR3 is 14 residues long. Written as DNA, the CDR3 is TGCGCCAGCAGCGTCTACAGGGGGGTCGATGGCTACACCTTC. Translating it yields CASSVYRGVDGYTF.

This CDR3 is CSVRTGIYYEQYF. CDR3 nucleotides: TGCAGCGTAAGGACAGGGATTTACTACGAGCAGTACTTC. The chain has TRBV29-1 and TRBJ2-7; 8 bases are shared with TRBD1. With V trimmed by 6 bases and J by 3 bases, 7 bases remained unmatched. The CDR3 is 13 residues long. Germline V gives CDR1 SQVTM, CDR2 ANQGSEA.

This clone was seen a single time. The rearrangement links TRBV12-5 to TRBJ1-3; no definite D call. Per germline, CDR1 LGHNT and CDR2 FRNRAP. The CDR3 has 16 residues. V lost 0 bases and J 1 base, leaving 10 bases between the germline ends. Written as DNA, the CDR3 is TGTGCTAGTGGTTTGGTAATGGGTCGGTCTGGAAACACCATATATTTT. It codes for CASGLVMGRSGNTIYF.

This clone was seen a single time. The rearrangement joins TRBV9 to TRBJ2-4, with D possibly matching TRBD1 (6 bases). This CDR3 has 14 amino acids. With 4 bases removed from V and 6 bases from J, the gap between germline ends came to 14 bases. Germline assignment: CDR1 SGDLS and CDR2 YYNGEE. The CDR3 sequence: CASSPTGMGNIQYF. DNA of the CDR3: TGTGCCAGCAGCCCCACAGGGATGGGAAACATTCAGTACTTC. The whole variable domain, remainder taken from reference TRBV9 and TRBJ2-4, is DSGVTQTPKHLITATGQRVTLRCSPRSGDLSVYWYQQSLDQGLQFLIQYYNGEERAKGNILERFSAQQFPDLHSELNLSSLELGDSALYFCASSPTGMGNIQYFGAGTRLSVL.

This CDR3 is CASSVGTEETQYF. The CDR3 region has the DNA TGCGCCAGCAGCGTTGGGACAGAAGAGACCCAGTACTTC. This chain uses TRBV5-1 with TRBJ2-5; 7 bases are a match to TRBD1. V was clipped by 4 bases and J by 3 bases; unmatched bases: 3. Germline lookup yields CDR1 SGHRS and CDR2 YFSETQ. The CDR3 totals 13 residues.

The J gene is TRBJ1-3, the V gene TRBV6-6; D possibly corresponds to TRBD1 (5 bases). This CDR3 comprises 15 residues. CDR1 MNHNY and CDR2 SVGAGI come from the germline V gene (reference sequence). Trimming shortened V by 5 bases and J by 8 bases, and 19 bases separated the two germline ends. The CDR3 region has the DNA TGTGCCAGCAGTCCCCCGGGGGTCCGTTCGGACACCATATATTTT. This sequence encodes CASSPPGVRSDTIYF.

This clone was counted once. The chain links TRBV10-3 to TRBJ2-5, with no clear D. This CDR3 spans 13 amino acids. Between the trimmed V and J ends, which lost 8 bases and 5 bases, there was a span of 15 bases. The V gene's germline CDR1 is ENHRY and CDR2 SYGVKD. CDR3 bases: TGTGCCATCTCCCGGAACCCCGAGGAGACCCAGTACTTC. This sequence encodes CAISRNPEETQYF.

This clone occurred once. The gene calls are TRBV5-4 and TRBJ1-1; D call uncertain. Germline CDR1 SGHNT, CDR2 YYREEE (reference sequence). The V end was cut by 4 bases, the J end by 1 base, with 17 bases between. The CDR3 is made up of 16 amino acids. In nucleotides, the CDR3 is TGTGCCAGCAGCCAGAAGGAGGGATGGGAGAACACTGAAGCTTTCTTT. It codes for CASSQKEGWENTEAFF.

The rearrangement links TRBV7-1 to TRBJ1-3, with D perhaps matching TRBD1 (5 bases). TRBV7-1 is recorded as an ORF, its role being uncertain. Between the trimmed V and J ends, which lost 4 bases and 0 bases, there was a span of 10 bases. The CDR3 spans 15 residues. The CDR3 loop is CASSLWGSSGNTIYF. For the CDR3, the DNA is TGTGCCAGCAGCTTATGGGGCAGCTCTGGAAACACCATATATTTT.

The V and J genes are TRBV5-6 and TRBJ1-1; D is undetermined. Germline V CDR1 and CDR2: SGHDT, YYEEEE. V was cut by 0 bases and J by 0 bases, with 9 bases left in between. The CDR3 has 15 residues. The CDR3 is CASSLDGGMNTEAFF. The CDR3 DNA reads TGTGCCAGCAGCTTGGATGGCGGGATGAACACTGAAGCTTTCTTT.